The rows below give T cell receptor beta chains drawn from one sample of a study of tumor-infiltrating lymphocytes in primary liver carcinoma. TCRdb fed the multiplex PCR reads into MiXCR, producing one record per CDR3 protein. The sample yields about 110,000 distinct CDR3 sequences, 60% to 70% seen once. Material for sequencing was liver tumor tissue from sampling region 1. The receptor set was obtained from an older woman with primary liver carcinoma and hepatitis B virus infection. Each CDR3 is given with its conserved first and last residue. The D gene is left open where the match is weak. Some rows mark clone size as missing; the rest say once, few, many or name a class of expanded clone.

size: -; V: TRBV11-3; J: TRBJ2-1; D: TRBD1; DNA: TGTGCCAACGGCGCTCGGGACAGGGTATACGAGCAGTTCTTT; CDR3: CANGARDRVYEQFF
size: many; V: TRBV6-1; J: TRBJ2-1; D: TRBD2; DNA: TGTGCCAGCAGTCGGTTGGCTAGCGGGAGTCCTGAGCAGTTCTTC; CDR3: CASSRLASGSPEQFF
size: -; V: TRBV11-3; J: TRBJ2-1; D: -; DNA: TGTGCCAGCAGCGCGATTAGCGGAGGCCATTACTATGAGCAGTTCTTC; CDR3: CASSAISGGHYYEQFF
size: -; V: TRBV11-2; J: TRBJ2-3; D: TRBD2; DNA: TGTGCCAGCAGCGCCCACCGGGAGGCAGATACGCAATATTTT; CDR3: CASSAHREADTQYF
size: many; V: TRBV7-8; J: TRBJ2-3; D: -; DNA: TGTGCCAGCAGCTTAGACCCCCCTGGGAGCGGGTTCACAGATACGCAGTATTTT; CDR3: CASSLDPPGSGFTDTQYF
size: -; V: TRBV5-8; J: TRBJ2-3; D: TRBD1; DNA: TGTGGCAGCACGCCTCAACAGGGGTCCACAGATACGCAGTATTTT; CDR3: CGSTPQQGSTDTQYF
size: -; V: TRBV7-8; J: TRBJ2-3; D: -; DNA: TGTGCCAGCAGCTTAGGGACGGGTGCAGGACAGCAGTATTTT; CDR3: CASSLGTGAGQQYF
size: -; V: TRBV12-3/TRBV12-4; J: TRBJ2-1; D: TRBD2; DNA: TGTGCCAGCAGTTTAGCCTGGACTAGCGGGAATGAGCAGTTCTTC; CDR3: CASSLAWTSGNEQFF
size: -; V: TRBV20-1; J: TRBJ2-3; D: -; DNA: TGCAGTGCTAGAGCTCCCTCAATACGCACAGATACGCAGTATTTT; CDR3: CSARAPSIRTDTQYF
size: -; V: TRBV29-1; J: TRBJ1-5; D: -; DNA: TGCAGCGTCTTAGTTTATGGGGGTCAGCCCCAGCTTTTT; CDR3: CSVLVYGGQPQLF
size: few; V: TRBV5-4; J: TRBJ2-2; D: TRBD1; DNA: TGTGCCAGCAGCCGGACAGGGAACACCGGGGAGCTGTTTTTT; CDR3: CASSRTGNTGELFF
size: -; V: TRBV11-2; J: TRBJ2-7; D: -; DNA: TGTGCCAGCAGCTCCGACAGGAGCTCCTACGAGCGGTATTTC; CDR3: CASSSDRSSYERYF
size: once; V: TRBV20-1; J: TRBJ2-5; D: TRBD2; DNA: TGCAGTGCTAGAGATAGGCTAGCGGGAGAAGAGACCCAGTACTTC; CDR3: CSARDRLAGEETQYF
size: many; V: TRBV6-6; J: TRBJ1-1; D: TRBD1; DNA: TGTGCCAGCAGTTCAACAGGGGGCACTGAAGCTTTCTTT; CDR3: CASSSTGGTEAFF
size: large; V: TRBV11-2; J: TRBJ1-2; D: -; DNA: TGTGCCAGCAGCTTAGATCCGATCAGGGCGCTGCGCTATGGCTACACCTTC; CDR3: CASSLDPIRALRYGYTF
size: -; V: TRBV11-2; J: TRBJ2-1; D: -; DNA: TGTACCAGCAGGAAAACCGGTACGGGGTACAATGAGCAGTTCTTC; CDR3: CTSRKTGTGYNEQFF
size: -; V: TRBV11-2; J: TRBJ2-7; D: TRBD2; DNA: TGTGCCAGCAGCGCCATTTCCCGACTAGCGGGAAGGCAGAAACCCTACAAGCAATACTTC; CDR3: CASSAISRLAGRQKPYKQYF
size: -; V: TRBV11-2; J: TRBJ2-2; D: -; DNA: TGTGCCAGCAGCACAACAATGGGCACCGGGGAGCTGTCTTTT; CDR3: CASSTTMGTGELSF
size: -; V: TRBV7-9; J: TRBJ1-2; D: -; DNA: TGTGCCAGCAGCGTCCCCGGACGGACTTCAAGCTATAGCTACACCTTC; CDR3: CASSVPGRTSSYSYTF
size: -; V: TRBV6-1; J: TRBJ2-7; D: -; DNA: TGTGCCAACAGTGAAGCTGTCAGGTTGGGACAGCAGTACTTC; CDR3: CANSEAVRLGQQYF
size: few; V: TRBV5-4; J: TRBJ2-3; D: -; DNA: TGTGCCAACAGTCTTCGGGTGGCATCGGCAGATACTCAGTATTTT; CDR3: CANSLRVASADTQYF
size: -; V: TRBV2; J: TRBJ2-1; D: TRBD2; DNA: TGTGCCAGCAGGGGACTAGCGTCCTACAATGAGCAGTTCTTC; CDR3: CASRGLASYNEQFF
size: -; V: TRBV11-2; J: TRBJ2-2; D: -; DNA: TGTGCCAGCAGTACGTTTACTCTGGGGGAGATGTTTTTT; CDR3: CASSTFTLGEMFF
size: -; V: TRBV11-2; J: TRBJ2-7; D: -; DNA: TGTGCCAGCAGCTTAGATCAAACAGCATCCTACGAGGAGTACTTC; CDR3: CASSLDQTASYEEYF
size: many; V: TRBV6-2/TRBV6-3; J: TRBJ2-1; D: -; DNA: TGTGCCAGCAGTTCCGGGGGTGGTAGGCTCCTGGGAAATGAGCAGTTCTTC; CDR3: CASSSGGGRLLGNEQFF
size: -; V: TRBV5-1; J: TRBJ2-3; D: -; DNA: TGCGCCAGCAGGATTGGAAACACAGATACGCAGTATTTT; CDR3: CASRIGNTDTQYF
size: many; V: TRBV29-1; J: TRBJ1-1; D: -; DNA: TGCAGCGTTGACTATCAGGGGACCATGAACACTGAAGCTTTCTTT; CDR3: CSVDYQGTMNTEAFF
size: few; V: TRBV28; J: TRBJ2-1; D: -; DNA: TGTGCCAGCAGTTTAGGGGGGGGCCTTTACAATGAGCAGTTCTTC; CDR3: CASSLGGGLYNEQFF
size: -; V: TRBV11-2; J: TRBJ2-1; D: -; DNA: TGTGCCAGCAGTTTAACTACCGGGACCAACAATGAGCAGTTCTTC; CDR3: CASSLTTGTNNEQFF
size: -; V: TRBV12-3/TRBV12-4; J: TRBJ2-3; D: -; DNA: TGTGCCAGCAGTTTCTTTCTCGCGGGCGAACAGGAGGGCGATACGCAGTATTTT; CDR3: CASSFFLAGEQEGDTQYF
size: many; V: TRBV14; J: TRBJ1-1; D: -; DNA: TGTGCCAGCAGCCAAAAAAGGACGGGCCAGGGCACTGAAGCTTTCTTT; CDR3: CASSQKRTGQGTEAFF
size: -; V: TRBV11-2; J: TRBJ2-5; D: -; DNA: TGTACCAGCGGTTCGAGTCCCGGGGAGACCCAGTACTTC; CDR3: CTSGSSPGETQYF
size: -; V: TRBV11-3; J: TRBJ2-1; D: -; DNA: TGTGCCAACAGCTCAGATTCCAATGAGCAATTCTTC; CDR3: CANSSDSNEQFF
size: -; V: TRBV6-6; J: TRBJ2-5; D: -; DNA: TGCGGCAGCAGTTACTACGGGGGTCAGCAAGGGACCCAGTACTTC; CDR3: CGSSYYGGQQGTQYF
size: -; V: TRBV11-2; J: TRBJ2-1; D: TRBD2; DNA: TGTGCCAGCAGCTTAGGTCTAGTAGCGGGAGACCCGAATGAGCAGTTCTTC; CDR3: CASSLGLVAGDPNEQFF
size: -; V: TRBV11-2; J: TRBJ2-5; D: TRBD1; DNA: TGTGCCAGCAGCGTAGATCAGGGGGACACCCAGTACTTC; CDR3: CASSVDQGDTQYF
size: -; V: TRBV28; J: TRBJ2-7; D: -; DNA: TGTGCCAGCAGTTTATCTCAAGTCGGATGGGGTGAAAGTTACGAGCAGTACTTC; CDR3: CASSLSQVGWGESYEQYF
size: many; V: TRBV11-2; J: TRBJ2-5; D: TRBD1; DNA: TGTGCCAGCAGCTTAAACAGGGGCCAAGGGACCCAGTACTTC; CDR3: CASSLNRGQGTQYF
size: -; V: TRBV5-4; J: TRBJ1-1; D: TRBD1; DNA: TGTGCCAGCAGCTTGGCCCGCAGGGGGGACACTGAAGCTTTCTTT; CDR3: CASSLARRGDTEAFF
size: -; V: TRBV6-1; J: TRBJ2-3; D: -; DNA: TGTGCCAGCAGAGCCAGGACAGTGGGCCAAACAGATACGCAGTATTTT; CDR3: CASRARTVGQTDTQYF
size: -; V: TRBV5-1; J: TRBJ2-3; D: -; DNA: TGCGCCGCCTCTACAGGGAGGAGGACAGATACACAGTATTTT; CDR3: CAASTGRRTDTQYF
size: -; V: TRBV6-5; J: TRBJ2-3; D: TRBD2; DNA: TGTGCGAACAGTTACCGGGGACTAGCGGCCAGGGATACGCAGTATTTT; CDR3: CANSYRGLAARDTQYF
size: -; V: TRBV28; J: TRBJ2-3; D: TRBD2; DNA: TGTGCCAGCAGTGAAGTTTACGGGACTAGCGGCACAGATACGCAGTATTTT; CDR3: CASSEVYGTSGTDTQYF
size: -; V: TRBV10-3; J: TRBJ2-7; D: TRBD2; DNA: TGTGTCATCAGCGAGGCGGGAGAAACTGGCGAGCAGTACTTC; CDR3: CVISEAGETGEQYF
size: -; V: TRBV11-2; J: TRBJ1-1; D: -; DNA: TGTGCCAGCGGCTTACTGGTCTTACTGGGGACTGAAGCTTTCTTT; CDR3: CASGLLVLLGTEAFF
size: many; V: TRBV13; J: TRBJ2-7; D: -; DNA: TGTGCCAGCAGCTTGTCTGACAGTTACTACGAGCAGTACTTC; CDR3: CASSLSDSYYEQYF
size: few; V: TRBV6-1; J: TRBJ1-1; D: -; DNA: TGTGCCAGCAGTACTAAATTGGACACTGAAGCTTTCTTT; CDR3: CASSTKLDTEAFF
size: few; V: TRBV5-1; J: TRBJ1-1; D: TRBD1; DNA: TGCGCCAGCAGCTTGGTGCCGGGACAGCTAGAAGCTTTCTTT; CDR3: CASSLVPGQLEAFF
size: many; V: TRBV12-3/TRBV12-4; J: TRBJ2-2; D: -; DNA: TGTGCCAGCAGTTTAGAAGGGTTCTTGGCGGGGACCGGGGAGCTGTTTTTT; CDR3: CASSLEGFLAGTGELFF
size: few; V: TRBV5-1; J: TRBJ2-3; D: -; DNA: TGCGCCAGCAGCAGTGGGTTTATATCTAGCACAGATACGCAGTATTTT; CDR3: CASSSGFISSTDTQYF
size: many; V: TRBV29-1; J: TRBJ1-5; D: -; DNA: TGCAGCGTTGAAGGGCGTGGACAGAGTAGCAATCAGCCCCAGCATTTT; CDR3: CSVEGRGQSSNQPQHF
size: -; V: TRBV29-1; J: TRBJ2-1; D: -; DNA: TGCAGCGTTCAGGGCAGCCAAAATGAGCAGTTCTTC; CDR3: CSVQGSQNEQFF